This T cell receptor beta chain was captured by sequencing in a study of T cells after yellow fever vaccination. Study results and caveats: Weaker overall was a secondary response that nonetheless peaked faster, on day 5 versus 15. FACS-sorted repertoires could contain abundant clonotypes contaminating from the bulk population. Of the clonotypes, a small share occurred in both CD4 and CD8 compartments.

Germline V gives CDR1 SEHNR, CDR2 FQNEAQ (reference sequence). V was cut by 3 bases and J by 4 bases, with 15 bases left in between. This CDR3 contains 16 residues. Researchers made TCR cDNA using 5'RACE template switching, and this step added a universal primer site and UMIs. Via MiXCR, TCRdb re-called the 5' RACE reads, giving one row per CDR3 protein. The sample has 250,000 to 300,000 distinct CDR3 sequences, around 10% seen once. The table lists this clonotype with a few counts. Antigen specificity is unknown. This clonotype originated in a man aged 18 to 30 who received the YFV17D yellow fever vaccine. The sample in question was CD4+ T cells sorted from PBMCs, obtained 5 days after the yellow fever booster vaccination. V usage is TRBV7-9 and J usage is TRBJ2-2, with D possibly TRBD2 on 6 matching bases. The CDR3 loop is CASSFGGAGATGELFF. In DNA form, the CDR3 reads TGTGCCAGCAGCTTTGGCGGGGCAGGAGCCACCGGGGAGCTGTTTTTT.